The 8 T cell receptor beta chains below were found in one sample sequenced in a study of blood T cell repertoires in COVID-19. TCRdb's copy holds only in-frame clones and misses some; the assay was immunoSEQ multiplex PCR. Of under 250,000 clones in the sample, around 83% were seen once. The sequenced sample was peripheral blood. Receptors originate from a man older than 75 with acute or convalescent COVID-19.

This clone has a single count. The chain has TRBV6-1 and TRBJ1-2; 8 bases match TRBD1. The germline V gene encodes CDR1 MNHNS and CDR2 SASEGT. The V and J ends lost 2 bases and 7 bases, in that order; junction bases with no gene match: 6. CDR3 length: 14 residues. The CDR3 sequence: CASSEPTGVGGYTF. CDR3 bases: TGTGCCAGCAGTGAACCGACAGGGGTTGGTGGCTACACCTTC.

V usage is TRBV25-1 and J usage is TRBJ2-1; tentative D call: TRBD2 (5 bases). This CDR3 has 11 amino acids. V was trimmed by 8 bases and J by 15 bases, leaving 17 bases between them. Germline lookup yields CDR1 MGHDK and CDR2 SYGVNS. DNA of the CDR3: TGTGCCAGCTCCGGGATGGTCAATTGGTTCTTC. Encoded protein: CASSGMVNWFF.

The V gene is TRBV7-6, the J gene TRBJ2-3; D is perhaps TRBD1 (7 bases). V lost 5 bases, J lost 4 bases, and 16 bases lay in between. CDR3 length: 15 amino acids. Germline CDR1 is SGHVS and CDR2 is FNYEAQ. The CDR3 spells CASSSRQGGPDTQYF. CDR3 nucleotide sequence: TGTGCCAGCAGCAGTCGACAGGGAGGTCCAGATACGCAGTATTTT.

This chain links TRBV7-9 with TRBJ1-6; D call uncertain. Germline assignment: CDR1 SEHNR and CDR2 FQNEAQ (reference sequence). The CDR3 extends over 17 amino acids. Trimming stripped 1 base from V and 6 bases from J, with 16 bases between. CDR3: CASSLVGARDSNSPLHF. CDR3 coding DNA: TGTGCCAGCAGCTTAGTAGGTGCCCGTGACTCTAATTCACCCCTCCACTTT.

The V gene is TRBV25-1, the J gene TRBJ1-2; the match to TRBD1 covers 10 bases. This CDR3 is 16 amino acids long. J was trimmed by 5 bases and V by 4 bases; bases with no gene match: 10. Germline CDR1 reads MGHDK; CDR2 reads SYGVNS. The CDR3 protein is CASSAPRGTGDYGYTF. The CDR3 region has the DNA TGTGCCAGCAGTGCCCCGAGAGGGACAGGGGATTATGGCTACACCTTC.

The chain couples TRBV30 to TRBJ1-6; no definite D call. The length of the CDR3 is 16 residues. Germline V gene data show CDR1 as GTSNPN and CDR2 as SVGIG (reference sequence). V lost 2 bases and J lost 9, with 20 bases in between. The DNA for the CDR3 is TGTGCCTGGAGTAGACCCGACCGTGAGTGGAGTTCACCCCTCCACTTT. Translating gives CAWSRPDREWSSPLHF.

The DNA for the CDR3 is TGCGCCAGCAGCTTGACCTCATTGGGGGGCACCGGGGAGCTGTTTTTT. Amino acids: CASSLTSLGGTGELFF. The genes are TRBV5-1 and TRBJ2-2, with a tentative D call TRBD2 (6 bases). Germline V CDR1 and CDR2: SGHRS, YFSETQ. Trimming took off 1 base at V and 4 bases at J, with 14 bases between the two ends. This CDR3 has 16 amino acids.

This clone was counted a single time. This chain connects TRBV11-2 to TRBJ2-3; 8 positions match TRBD2. CDR1 is SGHAT, CDR2 FQNNGV, per germline. The CDR3 contains 17 residues. J was trimmed by 0 bases and V by 2 bases; bases with no gene match: 7. CDR3 residues: CASSLIAGYSSTDTQYF. The CDR3 DNA follows: TGTGCCAGCAGCTTAATAGCGGGATACTCTAGCACAGATACGCAGTATTTT.